One T cell receptor beta chain is described in this entry. The antigen remains unidentified. This sample was taken from a study of cytomegalovirus exposure and HLA in healthy donors. Points from the study as a whole: Most TCR sequences showed up rarely, but some public TCRs showed up in many donors. A later analysis reportedly found that, within productive TCRs, an Asian-associated ancestry cluster had fewer N-insertions than the mean observed across the approximately 670 donors. It emerged from a later analysis that several of the most significant clusters appeared to be linked to common viral pathogens.

Primers: 60 Vbeta forward and 13 Jbeta reverse. Generated by immunoSEQ multiplex PCR, the TCRdb table keeps only in-frame clones and is missing some. Of 130,000 to 150,000 clones listed, around four fifths are singletons. In germline, CDR1 is SGHNT, CDR2 YYREEE (reference sequence). With 4 bases clipped from V and 4 bases from J, the junction kept 9 bases outside the gene matches. The CDR3 sequence is 16 residues long. V gene TRBV5-4 combines with J gene TRBJ2-2, with 8 bases identical to TRBD2. This receptor was identified in a female donor in good health and CMV-seronegative. The source material was PBMCs. In nucleotides, the CDR3 is TGTGCCAGCAGCCCCGGACTAGCTTCACTCACCGGGGAGCTGTTTTTT. It is translated as CASSPGLASLTGELFF.